This T cell receptor beta chain was captured in a study of cytomegalovirus exposure and HLA in healthy donors. The V and J ends lost 3 bases and 5 bases, in that order; junction bases with no gene match: 4. Germline values: CDR1 LNHDA, CDR2 SQIVND (reference sequence). The CDR3 sequence is 14 residues long. As regards this clone: The antigen is unknown.

PCR amplification relied on 60 Vbeta primers (plus 13 Jbeta primers). TCRdb's copy holds only in-frame clones and misses some; the assay was immunoSEQ multiplex PCR. The sample has some 98,000 clones; 81% are singletons. CMV serostatus was not recorded for this donor. Study-wide points: Some V segments (TRBV6-2 and TRBV6-3 among them) were excluded as indistinguishable. Immune exposure information comprised only CMV serostatus. Most subjects' HLA-A and HLA-B alleles were reportedly predicted from TCR beta sequences.

The rearrangement uses TRBV19 and TRBJ2-7, with 10 bases aligning to TRBD1. What was sequenced was PBMCs. The source is a human donor in good health. The CDR3 loop is CASSMSTGGNEQYF. The CDR3 coding sequence is TGTGCCAGTAGTATGTCGACAGGGGGCAACGAGCAGTACTTC.